These T cell receptor beta chains were read from a single sample in a study of Ad26.COV2.S vaccination and SARS-CoV-2 variants. Clones were read by immunoSEQ multiplex PCR, and TCRdb kept only the in-frame ones, dropping some. This repertoire shows hundreds of thousands of clones, 70% to 90% found once; its top ten account for around 3%. The sequencing here drew on peripheral blood, taken in a trial of Ad26.COV2.S vaccine versus placebo. The receptors were gathered from a person between 18 and 65 years old who received the Ad26.COV2.S COVID-19 vaccine or a placebo. Both conserved end residues are part of each CDR3. Each record gives: J gene, CDR3 length, V gene, D gene, clone size, CDR3 DNA, CDR3 protein. The D gene is left open where the match is weak. Rows give clone size only sometimes, using once, few, many, or a class for an expanded clone.

TRBJ2-1 | 14 | TRBV29-1 | . | . | TGCAGCGTTGAAAAGGACAATATTTACAATGAGCAGTTCTTC | CSVEKDNIYNEQFF
TRBJ2-1 | 10 | TRBV29-1 | . | . | TGCAGCGTTTCGGGTGATGAGCAGTTCTTC | CSVSGDEQFF
TRBJ1-2 | 17 | TRBV10-3 | . | . | TGTGCCATCAGTGGCGGGCAGACTCAAGGCCGCCACTATGGCTACACCTTC | CAISGGQTQGRHYGYTF
TRBJ2-1 | 14 | TRBV10-2 | TRBD2 | . | TGCGCCACCAAGGGCGGGAGGGAGTACAATGAGCAGTTCTTC | CATKGGREYNEQFF
TRBJ2-3 | 16 | TRBV7-9 | . | . | TGTGCCAGCAGCATGGAAGAACCGGGCCCTTGGGATACGCAGTATTTT | CASSMEEPGPWDTQYF
TRBJ1-1 | 13 | TRBV11-2 | . | . | TGTGCCAGCAGCTTAGGCGGGAACACTGAAGCTTTCTTT | CASSLGGNTEAFF
TRBJ2-3 | 12 | TRBV5-6 | . | . | TGTGCCAGCAGCTCAGGCACAGATACGCAGTATTTT | CASSSGTDTQYF
TRBJ1-1 | 11 | TRBV2 | . | . | TGTGCCAGCAGAGGGGTCGCTGAAGCTTTCTTT | CASRGVAEAFF
TRBJ1-1 | 14 | TRBV11-1 | . | . | TGTGCCAGCAGCCGGACCCTTGCTGGGGCTGAAGCTTTCTTT | CASSRTLAGAEAFF
TRBJ1-2 | 14 | TRBV6-5 | . | . | TGTGCCAGCAGTTACTCATCAGGAATCTATGGCTACACCTTC | CASSYSSGIYGYTF
TRBJ1-6 | 16 | TRBV18 | . | . | TGTGCCAGCTCACCACACAGGGACCCCGATAATTCACCCCTCCACTTT | CASSPHRDPDNSPLHF
TRBJ2-5 | 16 | TRBV20-1 | TRBD1 | . | TGCAGTGCTAGTAGTCTAGGGGGCCCTGGGTACGAGACCCAGTACTTC | CSASSLGGPGYETQYF
TRBJ1-2 | 14 | TRBV28 | . | . | TGTGCCAGCAGTTTAGCGGGGCCTAACTATGGCTACACCTTC | CASSLAGPNYGYTF
TRBJ2-7 | 11 | TRBV7-2 | . | . | TGTGCCAGCAGAAGATTAGACGAGCAGTACTTC | CASRRLDEQYF
TRBJ2-2 | 16 | TRBV6-1 | TRBD1 | . | TGTGCCAGCAGTGAAGCATTGGGGACAGGGGTCCGGGAGCTGTTTTTT | CASSEALGTGVRELFF
TRBJ1-1 | 14 | TRBV25-1 | . | . | TGTGCCAGCTCACGAGGACGGGAGAACACTGAAGCTTTCTTT | CASSRGRENTEAFF
TRBJ1-6 | 13 | TRBV19 | . | . | TGTGCCAGCTCTTTGGGTTATGATTCACCCCTCCACTTT | CASSLGYDSPLHF
TRBJ2-7 | 14 | TRBV6-5 | . | once | TGTGCCAGCAGCTACGGCGGCTCCCCCCCCGAGCAGTACTTC | CASSYGGSPPEQYF
TRBJ1-1 | 15 | TRBV5-1 | . | once | TGCGCCAGCAGCTTGGTGTGGGAGGGCAGCACTGAAGCTTTCTTT | CASSLVWEGSTEAFF
TRBJ2-3 | 14 | TRBV3-1/TRBV3-2 | . | once | TGTGCCAGCAGCCGTTTGCGGGGCACAGATACGCAGTATTTT | CASSRLRGTDTQYF
TRBJ2-1 | 15 | TRBV4-3 | TRBD1 | . | TGCGCCAGCAGATTCGGACAGGGGGCTCACAATGAGCAGTTCTTC | CASRFGQGAHNEQFF
TRBJ1-2 | 12 | TRBV6-1 | . | . | TGTGCCAGCAGTGACGGACTCGATGGCTACACCTTC | CASSDGLDGYTF
TRBJ2-1 | 17 | TRBV5-3 | . | . | TGTGCCAGAAGCTTTGGCCGGGGCGCCGACCCCTACAATGAGCAGTTCTTC | CARSFGRGADPYNEQFF
TRBJ2-3 | 14 | TRBV7-2 | TRBD1 | . | TGTGCCAGCAGCCCGACAGGGAGCACAGATACGCAGTATTTT | CASSPTGSTDTQYF
TRBJ1-1 | 13 | TRBV5-1 | . | . | TGCGCCAGCAGCTTGAATTTGAACACTGAAGCTTTCTTT | CASSLNLNTEAFF
TRBJ2-3 | 15 | TRBV3-1/TRBV3-2 | . | . | TGTGCCAGCAGCCAAGCTGGCGGGGCGGCAGATACGCAGTATTTT | CASSQAGGAADTQYF
TRBJ1-1 | 14 | TRBV19 | . | . | TGTGCCAGTAGTGTCGGACGTGAAGCCAATGCAGCTTTCTTT | CASSVGREANAAFF
TRBJ2-7 | 15 | TRBV2 | . | few | TGTGCCAGCAGTGAAGACGCCAGGGTCGGCTACGAGCAGTACTTC | CASSEDARVGYEQYF
TRBJ2-7 | 16 | TRBV5-8 | . | . | TGTGCCAGCAGCTTGTCATGGGGCTTAAACTCCTACGAGCAGTACTTC | CASSLSWGLNSYEQYF
TRBJ2-5 | 18 | TRBV11-3 | TRBD2 | . | TGTGCCAGCAGCTTGGAGAAGACTAGCGGGACCCAGGGAGAGACCCAGTACTTC | CASSLEKTSGTQGETQYF
TRBJ2-7 | 15 | TRBV2 | TRBD1 | . | TGTGCCAGCAGCAGCGCCACCAGGGGGCTAACGGAGCAGTACTTC | CASSSATRGLTEQYF
TRBJ2-1 | 17 | TRBV5-4 | TRBD2 | . | TGTGCCAGCAGCTCAGGACTAGCGGGAGGGGAGGGCAATGAGCAGTTCTTC | CASSSGLAGGEGNEQFF